The table lists the clone carrying this T cell receptor (beta chain) with a count of one. The trim removed 8 bases at V and 2 bases at J, leaving 2 bases unmatched. In germline, CDR1 is WSHSY, CDR2 SAAADI. The CDR3 spans 12 residues. These data belong to a study of blood T cell repertoires in COVID-19. Method: immunoSEQ multiplex PCR; TCRdb's copy keeps in-frame clones and lacks some. The sample contains 400,000 or so clones, around nine tenths of which appear only once. The chain has TRBV10-2 and TRBJ2-7; 8 positions agree with TRBD1. The receptor was isolated from a woman in her thirties or forties with COVID-19, enrolled during active disease. The sequenced sample consisted of peripheral blood. Written as DNA, the CDR3 is TGCGCCAGCGGACAGGGCCCCTACGAGCAGTACTTC. It specifies CASGQGPYEQYF.